The 15 T cell receptor beta chains in this list originate from one sample, sequenced in a study of T cell responses to AZD1222 COVID-19 vaccine. This table comes from immunoSEQ multiplex PCR, and its TCRdb copy is limited to in-frame clones, with some not included. Here the sample spans 75,000 to 100,000 clones, under 90% being singletons. The sequencing here drew on peripheral blood, taken on day 0 of AZD1222 vaccination. Receptor source: an adult in good health.

The CDR3 coding sequence is TGTGCCAGCAGTTCCATAACCCGGGGGAGGGGCCTATATAGCAATCAGCCCCAGCATTTT. Protein: CASSSITRGRGLYSNQPQHF. J is TRBJ1-5 and V is TRBV27; tentatively, D is TRBD1 (5 bases). Germline CDR1 reads MNHEY; CDR2 reads SMNVEV (reference sequence). The CDR3 consists of 20 residues. V was clipped by 4 bases and J by 0 bases, with 25 bases between them.

V and J are TRBV29-1 and TRBJ2-2; 10 bases line up with TRBD1. Trimming at V came to 7 bases and at J to 4 bases, leaving 3 bases not matched to a gene. CDR3 length: 13 amino acids. Per germline, CDR1 SQVTM and CDR2 ANQGSEA. CDR3 sequence (DNA): TGCAGCGGGAGACAGGGGGCCACCGGGGAGCTGTTTTTT. It codes for CSGRQGATGELFF.

The chain is built from TRBV6-5 and TRBJ1-1; a possible D gene is TRBD1 (5 bases). Germline V gives CDR1 MNHEY, CDR2 SVGAGI. The CDR3 totals 14 residues. Trimming cost V 0 bases and J 3 bases, with 8 bases left between them. The CDR3 region is CASSYSGGDTEAFF. DNA of the CDR3: TGTGCCAGCAGTTACTCGGGGGGAGACACTGAAGCTTTCTTT.

CDR3 nucleotide sequence: TGTGCCAGCAGTTTACGGGACAGATCAAGCTACACCTTC. Translating gives CASSLRDRSSYTF. The chain employs TRBV12-3 or TRBV12-4 and TRBJ1-2; 7 positions match TRBD1. The V segment lost 2 bases and the J segment 9 bases; nucleotides outside the gene matches: 6. The CDR3 runs 13 residues.

The J gene is TRBJ2-3, the V gene TRBV3-1 (or the pseudogene TRBV3-2); 11 bases fit TRBD2. Looked up from germline, CDR1 is LGHDT and CDR2 is YNNKEL (reference sequence). With 4 bases clipped from V and 9 bases from J, the junction kept 15 bases outside the gene matches. The CDR3 totals 17 residues. CDR3 nucleotide sequence: TGTGCCAGCAGCCTACTGGTAGCGGGAGGGGGAAGAGGGACGCAGTATTTT. Encoded protein: CASSLLVAGGGRGTQYF.

V gene TRBV6-2 or TRBV6-3 combines with J gene TRBJ1-2; no definite D call. The CDR3 extends over 14 amino acids. Germline-derived CDR1 and CDR2 are MNHEY and SVGEGT. The V and J ends lost 0 bases and 8 bases respectively, with 13 bases between them. The DNA of the CDR3 is TGTGCCAGCAGTTACTCGAGCCGGACCCGCGGCTACACCTTC. Translated: CASSYSSRTRGYTF.

The rearrangement joins TRBV2 to TRBJ2-3, with D maybe TRBD1 (6 bases). The V gene lost 1 base and the J gene lost 9 bases, with 14 bases spanning the gap. Germline values: CDR1 SNHLY, CDR2 FYNNEI. The CDR3 extends over 14 amino acids. The CDR3 region has the DNA TGTGCCAGCAGTGAAGGGACAGCCTTAAAGACGCAGTATTTT. This sequence encodes CASSEGTALKTQYF.

This chain uses TRBV19 with TRBJ1-5; D is unresolved. The CDR3 length is 16 residues. The germline gives CDR1 LNHDA, CDR2 SQIVND (reference sequence). V lost 10 bases and J lost 3, with 22 bases in between. Here the CDR3 reads CATKGGSGQHNQPQHF. As DNA, the CDR3 is TGTGCCACCAAAGGAGGTTCTGGGCAGCACAATCAGCCCCAGCATTTT.

The V and J genes are TRBV7-6 and TRBJ2-2; D perhaps matches TRBD1 (6 bases). The CDR3 is made up of 15 amino acids. V was cut by 5 bases and J by 4 bases, with 14 bases left in between. Per germline, CDR1 SGHVS and CDR2 FNYEAQ. The chain's CDR3 is CASSIGQTVTGELFF. CDR3 DNA sequence: TGTGCCAGCAGCATCGGACAGACCGTCACCGGGGAGCTGTTTTTT. Using reference TRBV7-6 and TRBJ2-2 for the parts outside the CDR3, the full variable domain is GAGVSQSPRYKVTKRGQDVALRCDPISGHVSLYWYRQALGQGPEFLTYFNYEAQQDKSGLPNDRFSAERPEGSISTLTIQRTEQRDSAMYRCASSIGQTVTGELFFGEGSRLTVL.

The chain recombines TRBV7-3 with TRBJ2-3, with D maybe TRBD2 (6 bases). Germline V gives CDR1 SGHTA, CDR2 FQGTGA. V gave up 8 bases and J gave up 6 bases, with 15 bases separating them. The CDR3 is 13 amino acids. The CDR3 region is CASGRDSQDTQYF. CDR3 sequence (DNA): TGTGCCAGCGGCCGGGACTCCCAGGATACGCAGTATTTT.

In its sample, this clone was seen a few times. CDR3 region: CASSPSGSVETQYF. CDR3 nucleotides: TGTGCCAGCAGCCCCTCGGGCAGTGTGGAGACCCAGTACTTC. The chain has TRBV6-5 and TRBJ2-5; D gene ambiguous. The V gene lost 6 bases and the J gene lost 5 bases, with 16 bases spanning the gap. Germline CDR1 MNHEY, CDR2 SVGAGI. The CDR3 runs 14 residues.

The chain carries TRBV3-1 (or the pseudogene TRBV3-2) and TRBJ2-7, with 11 bases aligning to TRBD2. From germline, CDR1 is LGHDT and CDR2 YNNKEL (reference sequence). The CDR3 covers 16 residues. V trimming: 0 bases; J trimming: 4 bases; junction bases outside the gene matches: 5. The CDR3 DNA sequence: TGTGCCAGCAGCCAAGAAAATAGCGGGAGGGTTTACGAGCAGTACTTC. Encoded protein: CASSQENSGRVYEQYF.

The V call is TRBV6-1, the J call TRBJ2-7; D is possibly TRBD1 (5 bases). Germline assignment: CDR1 MNHNS and CDR2 SASEGT. The CDR3 length is 14 residues. Trimming pared 2 bases from V and 3 bases from J, leaving 11 bases between. CDR3: CASSEQGSVYEQYF. CDR3 coding DNA: TGTGCCAGCAGTGAACAGGGATCGGTCTACGAGCAGTACTTC.

The chain couples TRBV4-2 to TRBJ2-7; D is possibly TRBD1 (6 bases). Germline V gene data show CDR1 as LGHNA and CDR2 as YNFKEQ. V was pared by 4 bases and J by 7 bases, with 14 bases between. The length of the CDR3 is 13 residues. The CDR3 DNA reads as TGTGCCAGCAGCCTCCAACAGGGTGGGGAGCAGTACTTC. Translating it yields CASSLQQGGEQYF.

The chain is built from TRBV9 and TRBJ2-1; D is uncertain. CDR3 length equals 16 residues. V lost 4 bases and J 5 bases, leaving 19 bases between the germline ends. Germline-derived CDR1 and CDR2 are SGDLS and YYNGEE. CDR3 nucleotide sequence: TGTGCCAGCAGCCGTTTGGGCCATCCTTCTAACAATGAGCAGTTCTTC. Translation gives CASSRLGHPSNNEQFF.